This T cell receptor (beta chain) was identified during a study of glioma-infiltrating T cells after dendritic cell vaccination. Study-level background: Samples are from glioblastoma patients in Phase I and II dendritic cell vaccine trials.

Documented time point: after dendritic cell vaccination, including at tumor progression/relapse. PBMC were collected before vaccination, two weeks after the third vaccination, and at progression. Germline V gives CDR1 SEHNR, CDR2 FQNEAQ (reference sequence). With 5 bases removed from V and 6 bases from J, the gap between germline ends came to 4 bases. This CDR3 is 11 amino acids long. Study findings and constraints: Higher TCR clonality did not directly relate to longer survival.

Amplification used 60 V beta primers and 13 J beta primers. Sequencing was performed with immunoSEQ multiplex PCR; in TCRdb, only in-frame clones are kept and a portion is missing. The repertoire consists of 50,000 to 70,000 clones, with approximately 83% occurring once and the leading ten covering about 15%. In regard to this clone: Its antigen is unknown.

The sequenced sample was blood, obtained after dendritic cell vaccination. The genes are TRBV7-9 and TRBJ2-2; D is unclear. This clonotype was obtained from a human donor with glioblastoma. The CDR3 DNA sequence: TGTGCCAGCAGCCCGTCCGGGGAGCTGTTTTTT. It encodes CASSPSGELFF.